These 8 T cell receptor beta chains came from one sample sequenced in a study of control samples from healthy donors and cancer patients. TCRdb keeps only in-frame clones here, not all; method: immunoSEQ multiplex PCR. This table has some 87,000 clones, roughly 84% appearing once. Material for sequencing was PBMCs. Receptors were obtained from a man in his sixties with head and neck cancer.

This clone was picked up a small number of times. The V call is TRBV6-5, the J call TRBJ1-5; D remains ambiguous. Per the germline V gene, CDR1 is MNHEY and CDR2 is SVGAGI. Deletions cut 6 bases from V and 0 bases from J, with 9 bases between. This CDR3 region has 14 residues. CDR3 sequence reads: CASSHQRSNQPQHF. In DNA, the CDR3 is TGTGCCAGCAGCCATCAGCGTAGCAATCAGCCCCAGCATTTT.

The chain combines TRBV19 with TRBJ2-1; the match to TRBD2 covers 12 bases. Germline values: CDR1 LNHDA, CDR2 SQIVND (reference sequence). The CDR3 totals 16 residues. With V trimmed by 2 bases and J by 4 bases, 3 bases remained unmatched. DNA of the CDR3: TGTGCCAGTAGTATAAGACTAGCGGGGGTTTACAATGAGCAGTTCTTC. Its protein product is CASSIRLAGVYNEQFF.

The chain uses TRBV6-1 and TRBJ1-4; no clear D gene. Germline V gives CDR1 MNHNS, CDR2 SASEGT. The CDR3 runs 16 residues. Trimming removed 2 bases at V and 2 bases at J, with 12 bases between. The CDR3 spells CASSERVGSTNEKLFF. The CDR3 region has the DNA TGTGCCAGCAGTGAAAGGGTCGGGAGCACTAATGAAAAACTGTTTTTT.

The CDR3 region has the DNA TGTGCCAGCAGTTTTGTTTCCCAAGGGAACGAGCAGTACTTC. It translates to CASSFVSQGNEQYF. V is TRBV28 and J is TRBJ2-7; D ambiguous. The V and J ends lost 3 bases and 5 bases respectively, with 14 bases between them. Germline loops: CDR1 MDHEN, CDR2 SYDVKM. The CDR3 extends over 14 amino acids.

The chain combines TRBV7-9 with TRBJ1-5, with no clear D. The CDR3 has 12 residues. Germline CDR1 and CDR2: SEHNR and FQNEAQ (reference sequence). Between the trimmed V and J ends, which lost 3 bases and 3 bases, there was a span of 3 bases. The CDR3 sequence: CASSLNNQPQHF. CDR3 nucleotide sequence: TGTGCCAGCAGCTTGAACAATCAGCCCCAGCATTTT.

The rearrangement links TRBV5-6 to TRBJ2-5; 10 bases are a match to TRBD1. The germline gives CDR1 SGHDT, CDR2 YYEEEE. The CDR3 has 15 amino acids. The junction had 8 bases not matched to a gene; V was cut back by 4 bases and J by 5 bases. The CDR3 reads CASSLGQGVSETQYF. Here the CDR3 DNA reads TGTGCCAGCAGCCTTGGACAGGGGGTATCGGAGACCCAGTACTTC.

This clone was counted a single time. The CDR3 reads CASSLGGLNTEAFF. The CDR3 DNA follows: TGTGCCAGCAGTTTGGGTGGCCTGAACACTGAAGCTTTCTTT. The V gene is TRBV28, the J gene TRBJ1-1; no clear D. Germline V lookup: CDR1 MDHEN, CDR2 SYDVKM. The CDR3 runs to 14 residues. V was shortened by 3 bases and J by 0 bases, with 8 bases between the two germline ends.

The V gene is TRBV29-1, the J gene TRBJ1-1; D remains unclear. Trimming stripped 4 bases from V and 4 bases from J, with 13 bases between. CDR1 and CDR2 from the germline V gene are SQVTM and ANQGSEA. The CDR3 has 13 residues. The CDR3 reads CSVVGGLGTEAFF. The CDR3, as DNA: TGCAGCGTTGTTGGCGGCTTGGGCACTGAAGCTTTCTTT.